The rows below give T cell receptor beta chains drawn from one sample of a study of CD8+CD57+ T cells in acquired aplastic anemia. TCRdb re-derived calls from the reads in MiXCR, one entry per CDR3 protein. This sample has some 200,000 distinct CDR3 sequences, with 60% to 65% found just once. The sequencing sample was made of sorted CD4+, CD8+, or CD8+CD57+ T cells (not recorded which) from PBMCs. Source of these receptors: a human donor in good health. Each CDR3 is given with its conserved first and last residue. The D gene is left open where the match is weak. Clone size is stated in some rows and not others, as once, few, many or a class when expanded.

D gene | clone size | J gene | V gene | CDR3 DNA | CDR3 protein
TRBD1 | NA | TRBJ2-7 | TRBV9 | TGTGCCAGCAGCGTATGGGGGACAGGGGGTTACGAGCAGTACTTC | CASSVWGTGGYEQYF
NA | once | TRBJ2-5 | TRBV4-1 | TGCGCCAGCAGCCAAGGGCTCATAGAGACCCAGTACTTC | CASSQGLIETQYF
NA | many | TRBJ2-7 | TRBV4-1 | TGCGCCAGCAGCCAAGAAGGGGGATACGAGCAGTACTTC | CASSQEGGYEQYF
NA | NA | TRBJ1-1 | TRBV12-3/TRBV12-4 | TGTGCCAGCAGTCCCCTAGCCACTGAAGCTTTCTTT | CASSPLATEAFF
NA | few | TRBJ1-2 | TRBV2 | TGTGCCAGCAGTGAAGCACGGAGCTATGGCTACACCTTC | CASSEARSYGYTF
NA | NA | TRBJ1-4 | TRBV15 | TGTGCCACCAGCAGAGAAGTGATCCAGGGAGGGAATGAAAAACTGTTTTTT | CATSREVIQGGNEKLFF
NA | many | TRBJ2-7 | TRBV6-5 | TGTGCCAGCAGTTACCCCGGGAATGAGCAGTACTTC | CASSYPGNEQYF
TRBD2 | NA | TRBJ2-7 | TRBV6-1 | TGTGCCAGCAGTCTCCCGAGACTAGCGGGAGCGTACGAGCAGTACTTC | CASSLPRLAGAYEQYF
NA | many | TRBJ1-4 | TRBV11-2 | TGTGCCAGCAGCCCCAGTGGGGGGGAAAAACTGTTTTTT | CASSPSGGEKLFF
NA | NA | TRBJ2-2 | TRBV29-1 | TGCAGCGCTGCCCGACCCGAACCGAACACCGGGGAGCTGTTTTTT | CSAARPEPNTGELFF
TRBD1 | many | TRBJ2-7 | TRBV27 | TGTGCCAGCGGTTACAGGGGCGACGAGCAGTACTTC | CASGYRGDEQYF
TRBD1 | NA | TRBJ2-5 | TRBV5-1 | TGTGCCAGCAGCTTGGGGGACAGGGGGCTCCAAGAGACCCAGTACTTC | CASSLGDRGLQETQYF
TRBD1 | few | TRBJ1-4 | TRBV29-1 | TGCAGCGTAGGGACAGGGGCAAATGAAAAACTGTTTTTT | CSVGTGANEKLFF
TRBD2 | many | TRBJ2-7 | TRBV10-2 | TGCGCCAGCAGTGACGCGGGGGACTACGAGCAGTACTTC | CASSDAGDYEQYF
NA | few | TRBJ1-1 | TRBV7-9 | TGTGCCAGCAGCTTAGCACGGGGCTATACTGAAGCTTTCTTT | CASSLARGYTEAFF
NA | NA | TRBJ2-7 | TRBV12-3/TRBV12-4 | TGTGCCAGCGGTCAGGTTGTCGACGAGCAGTACTTC | CASGQVVDEQYF
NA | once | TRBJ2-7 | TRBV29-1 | TGCAGCGCAGGGCGGGACAACTCCTACGAGCAGTACTTC | CSAGRDNSYEQYF
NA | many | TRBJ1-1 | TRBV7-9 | TGTGCCAGCAGCTTAGCCTTGGCGGGGAACACTGAAGCTTTCTTT | CASSLALAGNTEAFF
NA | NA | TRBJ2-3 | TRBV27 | TGTGCCGCCAGGGGCTTTAGCACAGATACGCAGTATTTT | CAARGFSTDTQYF
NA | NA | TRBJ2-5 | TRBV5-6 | TGTGCCAGCAGCTTGGACAGGGTGGAGACCCAGTACTTC | CASSLDRVETQYF
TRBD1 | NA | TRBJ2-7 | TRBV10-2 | TGCGCCACCACACCGGGACAGGGTAATCCCGAGCAGTACTTC | CATTPGQGNPEQYF
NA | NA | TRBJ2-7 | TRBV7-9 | TGTGCCAGCAGCCACAGGCCGACGAACACCGGGGAGCTGTACTTC | CASSHRPTNTGELYF
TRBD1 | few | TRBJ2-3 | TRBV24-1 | TGTGCCACCAGTGACCGTGGACAGGGCGTAGATACGCAGTATTTT | CATSDRGQGVDTQYF
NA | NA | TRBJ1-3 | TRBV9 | TGTGCCAGCAGCGGCAGGGAATCCACTGGAAACACCATATATTTT | CASSGRESTGNTIYF
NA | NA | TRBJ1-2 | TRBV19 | TGTGCCAGTAGCAAGTCTGTCGAAAACCGGGGAGACACCTATGGCTACACCTTC | CASSKSVENRGDTYGYTF
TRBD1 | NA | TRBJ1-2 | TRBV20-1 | TGCAGTGCCCACGCAACAGGGGGCGCAGGGTATGCCTATGGCTACACCTTC | CSAHATGGAGYAYGYTF
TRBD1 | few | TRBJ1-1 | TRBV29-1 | TGCAGCGTTGTCGGGACAGGGAACACTGAAGCTTTCTTT | CSVVGTGNTEAFF
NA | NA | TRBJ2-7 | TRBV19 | TGTGCCAGTAGGGCGGGAAGCTGGCAGTACTTC | CASRAGSWQYF
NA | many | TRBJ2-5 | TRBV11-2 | TGTGCCAGCAGTCTTAGACCGGGACTTAAAGAGACCCAGTACTTC | CASSLRPGLKETQYF
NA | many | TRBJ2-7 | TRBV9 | TGTGCCAGCAGCGTAGAGGGGAGGCAGGGAGCGGACGAGCAGTACTTC | CASSVEGRQGADEQYF
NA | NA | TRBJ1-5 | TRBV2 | TGTGCCAGCAGTGAAGGGAACGGCAATCAGCCCCAGCATTTT | CASSEGNGNQPQHF
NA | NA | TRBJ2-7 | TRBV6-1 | TGTGCCATCAGGATTACCCGGGACGGAGGCTACGAGCAGTACTTC | CAIRITRDGGYEQYF
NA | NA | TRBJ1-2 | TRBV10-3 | TGTGCCATCAGTGACCGTGACAGGTCCTATGGCTACACCTTC | CAISDRDRSYGYTF
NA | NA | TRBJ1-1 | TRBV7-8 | TGTGCCAGCAGCCCTGGACCGCAGAGTACTGAAGCTTTCTTT | CASSPGPQSTEAFF
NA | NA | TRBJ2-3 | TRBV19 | TGTGCCAGTAGTATAGCCGGCGGGGGCCTCACAGATACGCAGTATTTT | CASSIAGGGLTDTQYF
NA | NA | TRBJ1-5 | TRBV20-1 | TGCAGTGCTAGACCGTCCGGACAGCCCCAGCATTTT | CSARPSGQPQHF
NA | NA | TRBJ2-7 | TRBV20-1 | TGCAGTGCCACCGCTCGCCTAGCGTCGGGGTCCTACGAGCAGTACTTC | CSATARLASGSYEQYF
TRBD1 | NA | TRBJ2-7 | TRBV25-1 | TGTGCCAGCAGTGTTGGGACAGGTGTTTCCTACGAGCAGTACTTC | CASSVGTGVSYEQYF
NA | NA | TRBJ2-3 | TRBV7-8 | TGTGCCAGCAGCCAAAGACTGTTCACAGATACGCAGTATTTT | CASSQRLFTDTQYF
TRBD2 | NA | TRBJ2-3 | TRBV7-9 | TGTGCCAGCAGCTCGACTAGCGGGGGGAACACAGATACGCAGTATTTT | CASSSTSGGNTDTQYF
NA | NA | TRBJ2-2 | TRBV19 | TGTGCCAGTAGTCACGACTTAAACACCGGGGAGCTGTTTTTT | CASSHDLNTGELFF
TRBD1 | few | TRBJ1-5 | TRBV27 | TGTGCCAGCAGTTACACAGGGGCTGGCAATCAGCCCCAGCATTTT | CASSYTGAGNQPQHF
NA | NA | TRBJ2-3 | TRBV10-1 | TGCGCCAGCAGCTTTCTCGAAAACACAGATACGCAGTATTTT | CASSFLENTDTQYF
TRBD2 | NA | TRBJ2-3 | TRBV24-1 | TGTGCCATCGGGGGGGGCGAAACAGATACGCAGTATTTT | CAIGGGETDTQYF
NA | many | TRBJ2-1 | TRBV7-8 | TGTGCCAGCAGCTTACCCACCCTTAACATTTACAATGAGCAGTTCTTC | CASSLPTLNIYNEQFF
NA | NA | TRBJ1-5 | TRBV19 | TGTGCCAGTAGTATAGGCGATGGGGCACAACAGCCCCAGCATTTT | CASSIGDGAQQPQHF
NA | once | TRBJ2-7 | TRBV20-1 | TGCAGTGCTAGAGCCGGGCCGGCCTCCACCTACGAGCAGTACTTC | CSARAGPASTYEQYF
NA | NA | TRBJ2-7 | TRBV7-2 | TGTGCCAGCAGCTCAGCGGGCCAGTACGAGCAGTACTTC | CASSSAGQYEQYF
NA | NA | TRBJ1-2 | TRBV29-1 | TGCGGGACCTGGACAGCCAACTATGGCTACACCTTC | CGTWTANYGYTF
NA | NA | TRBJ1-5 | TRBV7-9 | TGTGCCAGCAGCTTCAATAGCGATAGCAATCAGCCCCAGCATTTT | CASSFNSDSNQPQHF
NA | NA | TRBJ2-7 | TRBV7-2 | TGTGCCAGCAGCTTTCGGTTGGGAGACGAGCAGTACTTC | CASSFRLGDEQYF